Its frequency marks the clone carrying this T cell receptor (beta chain) as medium-sized. Each sample's input was 250 ng genomic DNA, 35,000 to 40,000 genome equivalents. The source of the sample is a study of T cell clusters in autoimmune cytopenias. TRB was amplified by touch-down multiplex PCR, primer pools A and B combined. TCRdb derives one entry per CDR3 protein from the multiplex PCR reads, leaving out DNA. Its table records some 5,500 distinct CDR3 sequences. Per germline, CDR1 MNHEY and CDR2 SMNVEV (reference sequence). The CDR3 consists of 14 residues. The same specimen was also included in a second study, on T cell repertoires in aging, cancer and after chemotherapy.

This chain uses TRBV27 with TRBJ2-1. The TCR was taken from a human donor in good health. Sequenced sample: peripheral blood. CDR3 amino acids: CASSSFAGYEEQFF.